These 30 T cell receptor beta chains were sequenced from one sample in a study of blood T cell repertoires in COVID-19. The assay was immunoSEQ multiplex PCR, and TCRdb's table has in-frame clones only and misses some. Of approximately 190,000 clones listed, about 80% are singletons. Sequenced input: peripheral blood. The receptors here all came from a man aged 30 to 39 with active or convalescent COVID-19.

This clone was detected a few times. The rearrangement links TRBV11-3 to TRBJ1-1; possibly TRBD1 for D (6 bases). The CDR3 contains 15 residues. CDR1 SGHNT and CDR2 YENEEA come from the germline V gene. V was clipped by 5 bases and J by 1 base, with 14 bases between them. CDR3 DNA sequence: TGTGCCAGCAGCCCCCGGGACAACAAGAACACTGAAGCTTTCTTT. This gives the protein CASSPRDNKNTEAFF.

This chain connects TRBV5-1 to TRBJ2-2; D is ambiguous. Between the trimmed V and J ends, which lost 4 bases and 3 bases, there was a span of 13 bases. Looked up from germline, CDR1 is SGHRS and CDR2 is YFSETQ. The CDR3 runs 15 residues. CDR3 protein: CASSRSDGDTGELFF. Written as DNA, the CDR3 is TGCGCCAGCAGCCGAAGTGATGGAGACACCGGGGAGCTGTTTTTT. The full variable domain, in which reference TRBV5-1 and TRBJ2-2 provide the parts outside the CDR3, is KAGVTQTPRYLIKTRGQQVTLSCSPISGHRSVSWYQQTPGQGLQFLFEYFSETQRNKGNFPGRFSGRQFSNSRSEMNVSTLELGDSALYLCASSRSDGDTGELFFGEGSRLTVL.

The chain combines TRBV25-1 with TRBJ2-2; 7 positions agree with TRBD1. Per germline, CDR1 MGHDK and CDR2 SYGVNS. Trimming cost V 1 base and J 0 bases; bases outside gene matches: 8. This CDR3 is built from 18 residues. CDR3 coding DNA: TGTGCCAGCAGTGAATCGTGGACAGGTTTCGCGAACACCGGGGAGCTGTTTTTT. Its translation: CASSESWTGFANTGELFF.

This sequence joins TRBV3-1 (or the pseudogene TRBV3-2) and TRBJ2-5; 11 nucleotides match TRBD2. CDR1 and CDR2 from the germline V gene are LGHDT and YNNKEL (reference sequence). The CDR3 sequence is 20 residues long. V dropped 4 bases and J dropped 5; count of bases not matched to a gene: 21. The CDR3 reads CASSRAPPSGGSGVRETQYF. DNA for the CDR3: TGTGCCAGCAGCCGAGCTCCACCTAGCGGGGGGAGTGGGGTCCGGGAGACCCAGTACTTC.

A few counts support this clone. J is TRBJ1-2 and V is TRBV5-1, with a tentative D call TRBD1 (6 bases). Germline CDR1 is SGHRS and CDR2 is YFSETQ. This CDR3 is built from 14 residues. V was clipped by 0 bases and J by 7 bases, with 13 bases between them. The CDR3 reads CASSLETGRSGYTF. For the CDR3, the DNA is TGCGCCAGCAGCTTGGAGACAGGAAGGAGTGGCTACACCTTC. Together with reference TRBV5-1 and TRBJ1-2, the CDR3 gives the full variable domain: KAGVTQTPRYLIKTRGQQVTLSCSPISGHRSVSWYQQTPGQGLQFLFEYFSETQRNKGNFPGRFSGRQFSNSRSEMNVSTLELGDSALYLCASSLETGRSGYTFGSGTRLTVV.

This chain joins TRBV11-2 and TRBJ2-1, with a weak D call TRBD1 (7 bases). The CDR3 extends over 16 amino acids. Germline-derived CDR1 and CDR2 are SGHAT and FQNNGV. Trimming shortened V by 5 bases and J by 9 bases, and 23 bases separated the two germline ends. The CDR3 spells CASSLNQGGGGGEQFF. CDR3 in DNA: TGTGCCAGCAGCCTCAATCAGGGGGGAGGAGGGGGTGAGCAGTTCTTC.

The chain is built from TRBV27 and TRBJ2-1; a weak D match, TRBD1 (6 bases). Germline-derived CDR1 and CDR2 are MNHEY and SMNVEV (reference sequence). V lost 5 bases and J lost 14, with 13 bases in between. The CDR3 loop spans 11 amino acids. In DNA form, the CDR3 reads TGTGCCAGCAGTAACTCCAGGGGAAAGTTCTTC. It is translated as CASSNSRGKFF.

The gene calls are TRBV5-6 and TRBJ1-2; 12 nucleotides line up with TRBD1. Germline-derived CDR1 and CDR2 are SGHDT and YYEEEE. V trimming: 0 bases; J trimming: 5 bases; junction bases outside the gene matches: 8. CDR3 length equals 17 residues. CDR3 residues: CASSLEGQGAGGYGYTF. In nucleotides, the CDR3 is TGTGCCAGCAGCTTGGAGGGACAGGGGGCAGGCGGGTATGGCTACACCTTC. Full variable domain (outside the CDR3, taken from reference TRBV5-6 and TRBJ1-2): DAGVTQSPTHLIKTRGQQVTLRCSPKSGHDTVSWYQQALGQGPQFIFQYYEEEERQRGNFPDRFSGHQFPNYSSELNVNALLLGDSALYLCASSLEGQGAGGYGYTFGSGTRLTVV.

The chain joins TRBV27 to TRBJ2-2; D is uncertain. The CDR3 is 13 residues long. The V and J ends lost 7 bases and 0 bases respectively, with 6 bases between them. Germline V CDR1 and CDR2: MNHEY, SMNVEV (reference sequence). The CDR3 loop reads CASKSANTGELFF. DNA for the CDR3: TGTGCCAGCAAGTCAGCGAACACCGGGGAGCTGTTTTTT.

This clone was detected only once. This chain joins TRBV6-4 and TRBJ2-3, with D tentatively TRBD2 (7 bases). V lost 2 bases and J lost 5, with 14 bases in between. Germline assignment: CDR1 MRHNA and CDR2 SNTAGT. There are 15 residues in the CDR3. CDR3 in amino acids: CASSDGGGQGDTQYF. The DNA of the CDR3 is TGTGCCAGCAGTGACGGGGGGGGCCAGGGAGATACGCAGTATTTT.

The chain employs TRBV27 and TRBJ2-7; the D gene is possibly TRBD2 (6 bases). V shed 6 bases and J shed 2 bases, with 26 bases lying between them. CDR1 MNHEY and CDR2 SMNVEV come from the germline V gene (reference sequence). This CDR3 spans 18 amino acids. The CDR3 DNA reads TGTGCCAGCAGACTATTCGGGGGAGGAACTGGTGGTCCCTACGAGCAGTACTTC. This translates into CASRLFGGGTGGPYEQYF.

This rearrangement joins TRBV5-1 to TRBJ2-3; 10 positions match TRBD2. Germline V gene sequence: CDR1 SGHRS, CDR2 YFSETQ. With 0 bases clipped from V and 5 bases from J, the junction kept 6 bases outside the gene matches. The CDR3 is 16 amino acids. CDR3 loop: CASSLASSGGGDTQYF. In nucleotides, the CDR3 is TGCGCCAGCAGCTTGGCATCTAGCGGGGGAGGAGATACGCAGTATTTT.

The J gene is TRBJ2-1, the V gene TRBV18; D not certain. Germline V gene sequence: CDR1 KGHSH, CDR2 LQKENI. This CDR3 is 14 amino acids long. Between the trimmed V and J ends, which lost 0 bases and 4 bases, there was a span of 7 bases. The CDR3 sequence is CASSPPGDYNEQFF. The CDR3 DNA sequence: TGTGCCAGCTCACCACCAGGAGATTACAATGAGCAGTTCTTC.

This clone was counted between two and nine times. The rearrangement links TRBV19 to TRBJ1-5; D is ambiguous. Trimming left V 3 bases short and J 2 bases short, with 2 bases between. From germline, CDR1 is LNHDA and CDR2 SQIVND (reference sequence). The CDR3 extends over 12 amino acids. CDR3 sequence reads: CASSIGNQPQHF. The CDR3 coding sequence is TGTGCCAGTAGTATCGGCAATCAGCCCCAGCATTTT.

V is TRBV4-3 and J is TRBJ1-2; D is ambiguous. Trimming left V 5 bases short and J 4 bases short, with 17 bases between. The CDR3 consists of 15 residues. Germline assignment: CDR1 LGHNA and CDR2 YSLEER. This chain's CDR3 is CASSIQPREGYGYTF. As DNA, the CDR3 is TGCGCCAGCAGCATTCAACCCCGGGAGGGCTATGGCTACACCTTC.

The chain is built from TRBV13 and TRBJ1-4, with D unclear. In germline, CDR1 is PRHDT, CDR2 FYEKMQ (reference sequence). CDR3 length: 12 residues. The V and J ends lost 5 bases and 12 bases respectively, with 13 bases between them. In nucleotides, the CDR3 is TGTGCCAGCAGCGCGCCCCGATCCCAACTGTTTTTT. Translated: CASSAPRSQLFF.

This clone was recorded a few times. This CDR3 reads CATSDGTRGEYNEQFF. CDR3 bases: TGTGCCACCAGTGATGGGACTAGGGGGGAATACAATGAGCAGTTCTTC. The chain recombines TRBV24-1 with TRBJ2-1; 8 bases match TRBD2. The J segment lost 4 bases and the V segment lost 3 bases, leaving 7 bases of the junction unmatched. The germline V gene has CDR1 KGHDR and CDR2 SFDVKD. The CDR3 is 16 residues long.

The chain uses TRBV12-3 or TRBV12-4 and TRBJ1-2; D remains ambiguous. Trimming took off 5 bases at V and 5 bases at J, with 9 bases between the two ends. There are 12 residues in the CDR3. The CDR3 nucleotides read TGTGCCAGCAGTACGGAGGGATATGGCTACACCTTC. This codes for CASSTEGYGYTF.

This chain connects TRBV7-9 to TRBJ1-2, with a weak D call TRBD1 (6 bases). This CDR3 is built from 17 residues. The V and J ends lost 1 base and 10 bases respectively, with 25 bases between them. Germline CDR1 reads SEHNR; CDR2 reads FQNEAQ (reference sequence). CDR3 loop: CASSLVRRGVFVIVYTF. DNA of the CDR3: TGTGCCAGCAGCTTAGTTCGCAGGGGCGTCTTCGTTATTGTCTACACCTTC.

The CDR3 coding sequence is TGTGCCAGCAGCTGGACTAGCGGGGATTACAATGAGCAGTTCTTC. Protein sequence: CASSWTSGDYNEQFF. The chain combines TRBV7-9 with TRBJ2-1; 12 nucleotides match TRBD2. CDR3 length equals 15 residues. V dropped 4 bases and J dropped 4; count of bases not matched to a gene: 2. From germline, CDR1 is SEHNR and CDR2 FQNEAQ (reference sequence).

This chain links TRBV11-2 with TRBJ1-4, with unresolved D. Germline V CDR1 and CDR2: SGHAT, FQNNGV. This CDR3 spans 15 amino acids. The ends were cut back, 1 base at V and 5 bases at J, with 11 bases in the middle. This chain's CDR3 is CASSLAGGQNEKLFF. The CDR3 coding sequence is TGTGCCAGCAGCTTAGCGGGAGGGCAAAATGAAAAACTGTTTTTT.

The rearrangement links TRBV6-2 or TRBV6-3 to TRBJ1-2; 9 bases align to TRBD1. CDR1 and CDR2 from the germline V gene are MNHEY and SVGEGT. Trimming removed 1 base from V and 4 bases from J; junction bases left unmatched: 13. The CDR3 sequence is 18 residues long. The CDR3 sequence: CASSYLTGTGRYPYGYTF. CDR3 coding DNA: TGTGCCAGCAGTTACTTAACCGGGACAGGGAGGTATCCCTATGGCTACACCTTC.

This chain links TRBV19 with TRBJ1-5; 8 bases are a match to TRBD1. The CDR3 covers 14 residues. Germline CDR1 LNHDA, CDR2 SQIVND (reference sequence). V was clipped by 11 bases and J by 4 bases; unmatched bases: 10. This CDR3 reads CACNRQGRNQPQHF. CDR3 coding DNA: TGTGCCTGCAATCGACAGGGGCGAAATCAGCCCCAGCATTTT.

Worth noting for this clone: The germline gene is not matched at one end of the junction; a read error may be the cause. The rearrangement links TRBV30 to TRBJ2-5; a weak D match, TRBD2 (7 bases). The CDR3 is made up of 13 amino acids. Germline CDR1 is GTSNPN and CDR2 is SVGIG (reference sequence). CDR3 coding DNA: TGTGCCGGACTAACGGGGGGCCAAGGGACCCAGTACTTC. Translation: CAGLTGGQGTQYF.

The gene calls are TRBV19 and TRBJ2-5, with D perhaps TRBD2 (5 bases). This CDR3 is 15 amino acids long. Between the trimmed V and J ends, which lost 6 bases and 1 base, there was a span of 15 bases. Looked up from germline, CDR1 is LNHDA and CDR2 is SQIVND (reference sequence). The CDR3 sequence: CASRGEKTSQETQYF. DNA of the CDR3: TGTGCCAGTAGGGGAGAGAAAACTTCCCAAGAGACCCAGTACTTC. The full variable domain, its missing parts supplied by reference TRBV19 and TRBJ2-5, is DGGITQSPKYLFRKEGQNVTLSCEQNLNHDAMYWYRQDPGQGLRLIYYSQIVNDFQKGDIAEGYSVSREKKESFPLTVTSAQKNPTAFYLCASRGEKTSQETQYFGPGTRLLVL.

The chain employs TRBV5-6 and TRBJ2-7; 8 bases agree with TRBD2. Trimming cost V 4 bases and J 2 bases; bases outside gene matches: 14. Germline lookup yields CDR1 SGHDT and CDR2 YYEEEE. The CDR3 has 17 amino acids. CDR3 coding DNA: TGTGCCAGCAGCCCGGGGTTTAGCGGGAACTCTCCCTACGAGCAGTACTTC. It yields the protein CASSPGFSGNSPYEQYF. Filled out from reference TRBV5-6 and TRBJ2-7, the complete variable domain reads DAGVTQSPTHLIKTRGQQVTLRCSPKSGHDTVSWYQQALGQGPQFIFQYYEEEERQRGNFPDRFSGHQFPNYSSELNVNALLLGDSALYLCASSPGFSGNSPYEQYFGPGTRLTVT.

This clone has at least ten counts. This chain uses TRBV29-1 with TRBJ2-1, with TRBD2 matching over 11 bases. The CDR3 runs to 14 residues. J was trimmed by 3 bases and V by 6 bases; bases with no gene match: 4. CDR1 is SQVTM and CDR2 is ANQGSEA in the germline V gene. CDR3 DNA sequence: TGCAGCGTACCTGGGACTAGCGGCTACAATGAGCAGTTCTTC. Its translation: CSVPGTSGYNEQFF.

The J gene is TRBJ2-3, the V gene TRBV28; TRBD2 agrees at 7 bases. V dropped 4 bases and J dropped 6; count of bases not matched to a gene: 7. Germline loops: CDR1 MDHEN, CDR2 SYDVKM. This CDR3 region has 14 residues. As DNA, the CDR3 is TGTGCCAGCAGTTCCACAGACGGGGGGGATACGCAGTATTTT. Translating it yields CASSSTDGGDTQYF.

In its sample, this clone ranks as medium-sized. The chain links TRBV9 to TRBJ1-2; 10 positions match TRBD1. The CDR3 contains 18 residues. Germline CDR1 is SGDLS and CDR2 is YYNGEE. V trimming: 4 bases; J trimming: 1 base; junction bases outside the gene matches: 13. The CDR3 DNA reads TGTGCCAGCAGCCCGAGACAGGGGGCGGCCGCTCTTAACTATGGCTACACCTTC. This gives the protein CASSPRQGAAALNYGYTF.

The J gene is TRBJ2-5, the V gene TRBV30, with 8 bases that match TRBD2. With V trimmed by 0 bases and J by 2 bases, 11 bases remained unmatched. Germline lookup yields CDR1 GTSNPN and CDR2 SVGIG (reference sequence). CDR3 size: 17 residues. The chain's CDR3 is CAWSVRKRERAQETQYF. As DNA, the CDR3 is TGTGCCTGGAGTGTGAGAAAGCGGGAGAGGGCTCAAGAGACCCAGTACTTC.